This TCR beta chain is from a study of T cells in Graves' hyperthyroidism and ophthalmopathy (dated by TCRdb to about 2019). For the study in its entirety: Peripheral blood samples were taken at the time of initial diagnosis, prior to any treatment. A discovery cohort of fewer than 110 patients, approximately 45 with Graves' ophthalmopathy and over 55 with stable Graves' hyperthyroidism, was used to find distinguishing TCR V-J signatures. An independent validation cohort of under 20 hyperthyroidism patients and some 15 patients who later progressed to ophthalmopathy tested prospective prediction of ophthalmopathy. The 100 or so discovery patients were randomly split 7:3 into training and test sets. In addition, the study compared T-cell repertoires in thyroid tissue and in blood from over 5 Graves' hyperthyroidism patients. After sampling, hyperthyroidism patients received methimazole starting at 30 mg daily, and ophthalmopathy patients received high-dose intravenous methylprednisolone. The paper reports TCR Vbeta CDR3 sequencing of about 140 peripheral blood samples: fewer than 50 ophthalmopathy, fewer than 80 hyperthyroidism and around 17 progressor patients. On the study overall, not on this receptor specifically: During validation, the model predicted progression to ophthalmopathy a median of approximately 6 months ahead of onset, with around 70% sensitivity and roughly 75% specificity. In cross-validation, a model built on a 13 V-J signature told ophthalmopathy apart from stable hyperthyroidism with 87.88% sensitivity and approximately 84% specificity, and in testing the same model reached 80%/75%. Sample size was not statistically predetermined, and investigators were not blinded to group allocation. Most expanded thyroid clonotypes (frequency above 0.001) were also found in blood, which suggests that blood repertoires may mirror thyroid immune responses.

TCR beta CDR3 regions were amplified from RNA transcripts. For the first round of RT-PCR on the TCR CDR3, the HTBI primer set was used together with the Qiagen OneStep RT-PCR kit. Libraries were constructed in a second round of multiplex PCR, after which size selection and purification were performed. The libraries were sequenced on an Illumina HiSeq2000 using paired-end 100 bp reads. As for the original processing: SOAPnuke was used to process the raw data, removing reads that contained adapters or uncalled bases, had a mean Phred below 15, or lacked an exact match to the constant primer or identifier. High-quality paired reads were merged using COPE v1.2.5, and each unique nucleotide sequence was defined as a clonotype. MiTCR v1.1 was used to align the clonotypes against IMGT TRBV, TRBD and TRBJ reference segments. Only V-J combinations with frequency above 0.0001, covering about 99% of repertoires, were analysed. The TCS score was defined as the ratio of F50 (clonal expansion) to E x V (chaos), calculated using BLOSUM62-based TCRdist between CDR3 peptides within each V-J. Welch's t-statistics and random forest reduced approximately 520 V-J features to 10 to 15, which were used in a naive Bayes classifier (R e1071). The similarity between thyroid and blood repertoires was quantified using the Morisita-Horn index. TCRdb cleaned the public reads at Q25 with fastp, built clones with MiXCR and kept in-frame beta chains. One record per CDR3 amino acid sequence lists the most common genes and DNA. These V and J calls derive from TCRdb rather than the authors' analysis. The sample table records around 720,000 distinct CDR3 sequences; 30% to 40% of these occur just once. More than 25% of the sample is in the top ten clones.

V and J are trimmed by 7 bases and 7 bases, and the gene matches miss 5 bases of the junction. The CDR3 covers 14 residues, taking in both the cysteine and the phenylalanine. Only the CDR3 DNA stays, 42 bases, in frame from base 1. CDR1 MNHEY and CDR2 SVGAGI were looked up in the germline V gene. Notes on this clonotype: Its cognate antigen has yet to be identified. Base qualities are missing; no much larger clone stands one base away.

Graves' hyperthyroidism was defined as stable when no progression to ophthalmopathy occurred over 18 months of follow-up. The hyperthyroidism patients were between 18 and 65 years old and newly diagnosed, with a disease duration of less than 2 months. The study excluded patients with uncontrolled infections, other autoimmune diseases, pregnancy or lactation. Clinical symptoms, serum thyroxine and TRAb, thyroid ultrasound, and orbital computed tomography formed the basis for the diagnoses. PBMCs were separated from 10 ml of fresh peripheral blood using Ficoll-Paque density gradient centrifugation. Trizol reagent was used to extract total RNA, and RNA quality was then checked on an Agilent 2100 Bioanalyzer.

The TCR comes from a woman between 40 and 50 years old with Graves' hyperthyroidism. Sequences were obtained from blood. The rearrangement combines TRBV6-5 with TRBJ1-6; 9 bases in the junction line up with TRBD1. The DNA reads as follows: TGTGCCAGCAAATACGGGACAGGGAATTCACCCCTCCACTTT. It encodes CASKYGTGNSPLHF.